This note documents a single T cell receptor (beta chain) sequence. These data are taken from a study of T-cell memory formation after mild COVID-19. The wider study: Largely, TCR clusters stayed within a single donor.

The CDR3 runs to 15 residues. Trimming shortened V by 0 bases and J by 1 base, and 8 bases separated the two germline ends. Germline CDR1 is SGDLS and CDR2 is YYNGEE. A single record per CDR3 protein comes from TCRdb applying MiXCR to the 5' RACE reads. The table shows around 370,000 distinct CDR3 sequences, with approximately 21% occurring only once. The chain links TRBV9 to TRBJ1-5; D unresolved. What was sequenced was PBMCs or a T cell subset sorted from them (not recorded which). The sequence derives from an adult woman who had mild COVID-19 (a few samples of this study predate the infection). Cell type and time point are not known. CDR3 DNA sequence: TGTGCCAGCAGCGTAGGAACAGTGAGCAATCAGCCCCAGCATTTT. Protein: CASSVGTVSNQPQHF.